This TCR beta chain was profiled in a study of CXCR3-negative and CXCR3-positive naive CD8 T cells. The V gene's germline CDR1 is MDHEN and CDR2 SYDVKM. The CDR3 runs 14 residues. Findings of the study overall: Relative to memory CD8+ cells, whose diversity was much lower, both naive subsets had comparably high diversity. Within a donor, both naive subsets shared TRBV-TRBJ usage, unlike memory cells. CXCR3-positive naive cells carried more hydrophobic TRB CDR3s than CXCR3-negative ones.

With respect to this clonotype: Its antigen is still unknown.

UMI labels and 5' RACE were used to prepare the TRB cDNA libraries. TCRdb reanalyzed the 5' RACE reads and collapses them to one entry per CDR3 protein, without DNA. This repertoire includes over 100,000 distinct CDR3 sequences. The receptor's source is a human donor in good health. Some clones in this sample may be carry-over from other donors' samples. The genes are TRBV28 and TRBJ2-2. Specimen: naive CXCR3- CD8+ T cells from blood. The subset denotes: CD45RO-CCR7+CD27+CD95- naive CD8+ T cells lacking CXCR3 (TNR3-). CDR3 in amino acids: CASSLRGNTGELFF.